A single sample is the source of the 5 T cell receptor beta chains below, sequenced in a study of breast tumors, draining lymph nodes, adjacent tissues. TCRdb reanalysed the multiplex PCR reads using MiXCR and keeps one entry per CDR3 protein. The sample has tens of thousands of distinct CDR3 sequences, 23% seen once. Sequences were obtained from breast tumor tissue. Source of these receptors: a female donor with breast cancer. Some clones in this sample may be carry-over from other donors' samples.

This clonotype was observed many times. The chain employs TRBV20-1 and TRBJ2-7, with 8 bases identical to TRBD1. J lost 2 bases, V lost 5 bases, and 5 bases had no gene match. The CDR3 has 13 residues. The germline V gene encodes CDR1 DFQATT and CDR2 SNEGSKA (reference sequence). This chain's CDR3 is CSAERTGTYEQYF. The DNA of the CDR3 is TGCAGTGCTGAACGGACAGGGACCTACGAGCAGTACTTC.

The chain joins TRBV10-3 to TRBJ1-3, with 8 bases that match TRBD1. The CDR3 extends over 13 amino acids. Germline assignment: CDR1 ENHRY and CDR2 SYGVKD. J lost 4 bases, V lost 7 bases, and 3 bases had no gene match. This CDR3 is CAINQGAGNTIYF. CDR3 sequence (DNA): TGTGCCATCAATCAGGGGGCAGGAAACACCATATATTTT.

This clonotype ranks as medium-sized. V gene TRBV10-3 combines with J gene TRBJ1-2; the D gene is possibly TRBD1 (5 bases). Deletions cut 3 bases from V and 6 bases from J, with 8 bases between. This CDR3 has 12 residues. Germline lookup yields CDR1 ENHRY and CDR2 SYGVKD. The chain's CDR3 is CAISDLGDGYTF. The CDR3 DNA is TGTGCCATCAGTGATTTAGGGGATGGCTACACCTTC.

This clonotype showed up many times. The chain joins TRBV3-1 to TRBJ2-5; no definite D call. CDR1 is LGHDT and CDR2 is YNNKEL in the germline V gene (reference sequence). V lost 0 bases to trimming and J lost 4 bases, with 12 bases between them. CDR3 length equals 15 residues. The CDR3 DNA follows: TGTGCCAGCAGCCAAGAACCCTATACCCGAGAGACCCAGTACTTC. Amino acids: CASSQEPYTRETQYF.

This clonotype was found many times. The CDR3 DNA is TGTGCCAGCAGTCCCCTCCGTGTAGCTAGCGGGAGCTTCCACAATGAGCAGTTCTTC. Translating it yields CASSPLRVASGSFHNEQFF. This chain uses TRBV27 with TRBJ2-1; the match to TRBD2 covers 10 bases. The germline V gene encodes CDR1 MNHEY and CDR2 SMNVEV (reference sequence). J lost 5 bases, V lost 5 bases, and 18 bases had no gene match. CDR3 length: 19 residues.